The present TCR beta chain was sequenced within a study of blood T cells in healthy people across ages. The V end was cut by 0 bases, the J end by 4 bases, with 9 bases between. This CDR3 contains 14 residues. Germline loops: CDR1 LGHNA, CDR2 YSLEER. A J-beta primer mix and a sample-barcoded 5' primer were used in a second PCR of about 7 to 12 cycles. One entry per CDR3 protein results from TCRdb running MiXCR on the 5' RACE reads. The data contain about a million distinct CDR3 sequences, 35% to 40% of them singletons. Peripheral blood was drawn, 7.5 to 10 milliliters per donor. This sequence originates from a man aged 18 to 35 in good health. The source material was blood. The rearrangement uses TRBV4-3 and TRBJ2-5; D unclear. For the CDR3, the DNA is TGCGCCAGCAGCCAAGATTCCAGTGGAGAGACCCAGTACTTC. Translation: CASSQDSSGETQYF.